The present TCR beta chain was sequenced within a study of cytomegalovirus exposure and HLA in healthy donors. Overall study context: Earlier, roughly 120 million unique TCR beta sequences were recovered from about 170 million T cells by an analysis. Points from the study as a whole: A highly shared variant cluster was judged a likely technical artifact. With high specificity and sensitivity, the classifier reportedly diagnosed cytomegalovirus status.

In the PCR, 60 Vbeta and 13 Jbeta primers were used. The protocol was immunoSEQ multiplex PCR, while the TCRdb copy is restricted to in-frame clones and leaves out a portion. The table lists hundreds of thousands of clones, around nine tenths of them singletons, with around 1% in the top ten. Comments on this clone: Its antigen remains unidentified.

The V gene's germline CDR1 is MDHEN and CDR2 SYDVKM. The CDR3 length is 15 residues. V dropped 5 bases and J dropped 1 base, with 14 bases sitting between them. Sequencing was carried out using PBMCs. This TCR came from a woman between 18 and 29 years old in good health and CMV-seronegative. This chain joins TRBV28 and TRBJ1-2; D is unresolved. The CDR3 region is CASSIPNLVNYGYTF. CDR3 nucleotides: TGTGCCAGCAGTATCCCTAATCTCGTTAACTATGGCTACACCTTC.